The rows below give T cell receptor beta chains drawn from one sample of a study of CD8 T cells in Susac syndrome. TCRdb reprocessed the immunoSEQ multiplex PCR reads via MiXCR and lists one record per CDR3 protein. Found here are 150,000 to 200,000 distinct CDR3 sequences, 95% of them singletons; the top ten hold 0.093%. Sequencing was carried out using CD4+ T cells from PBMCs. The receptors here all came from a human donor with multiple sclerosis. Both conserved end residues are part of each CDR3. The D gene is left open where the match is weak. Rows may omit the clone size; those that give it use once, few, many or a size class.

d_call j_call clone_size v_call cdr3_nt cdr3_aa
TRBD1 TRBJ1-2 . TRBV5-4 TGTGCCAGCAGTCCCAGGGGGGACGGCTATGGCTACACCTTC CASSPRGDGYGYTF
. TRBJ1-4 once TRBV3-1 TGTGCCAGCAGCCAAGTCTCAGGGCGAGGGGCCCGGGAAAAACTGTTTTTT CASSQVSGRGAREKLFF
. TRBJ2-4 . TRBV12-3/TRBV12-4 TGTGCCAGCAGTTGGGTCCTAGCCAAAAACATTCAGTACTTC CASSWVLAKNIQYF
. TRBJ1-2 . TRBV6-5 TGTGCCGCAAAGGACCTTTATGGCTACACCTTC CAAKDLYGYTF
. TRBJ1-5 . TRBV20-1 TGCAGTGCTAGAGACAGGGGATTTAATAGCAATCAGCCCCAGCATTTT CSARDRGFNSNQPQHF
TRBD2 TRBJ2-5 . TRBV5-1 TGCGCCAGCAGCACCGGGACTAGCGGACCAGAGACCCAGTACTTC CASSTGTSGPETQYF
. TRBJ2-7 . TRBV20-1 TGCAGTGCTAGAAGACCGTCCTACGAGCAGTACTTC CSARRPSYEQYF
TRBD1 TRBJ2-7 . TRBV20-1 TGCAGTGCTAGAGACCCCGGATACCACAGGGGATACACCTACGAGCAGTACTTC CSARDPGYHRGYTYEQYF
TRBD1 TRBJ2-5 . TRBV30 TGTGCCTGGAGTCATGGACAGGGCGGGGAGACCCAGTACTTC CAWSHGQGGETQYF
. TRBJ1-2 . TRBV27 TGTGCCAGCAGTTCTACGGGAAATAACTATGGCTACACCTTC CASSSTGNNYGYTF
. TRBJ2-2 . TRBV7-3 TGTGCCAGCAGCTTCCCCGAGGCTAGTGGGACCGGGGAGCTGTTTTTT CASSFPEASGTGELFF
. TRBJ1-1 once TRBV12-3/TRBV12-4 TGTGCCAGCGGTATACCCTCTGAAGCTTTCTTT CASGIPSEAFF
. TRBJ1-5 . TRBV6-2/TRBV6-3 TGTGCCAGCACACAGGGAAGGTCTTCTAGTCAGCCCCAGCATTTT CASTQGRSSSQPQHF
TRBD2 TRBJ2-5 . TRBV11-2 TGTGCCAGCAGCCCCTCCCTCGGGAGGGAAGAGACCCAGTACTTC CASSPSLGREETQYF
. TRBJ2-5 . TRBV3-1 TGTGCCAGCAGCCAAGCCATACAAGAGACCCAGTACTTC CASSQAIQETQYF
. TRBJ2-3 . TRBV20-1 TGCAGTGCTAGTCGGCTGGCTAGCTCTGGCACAGATACGCAGTATTTT CSASRLASSGTDTQYF
TRBD1 TRBJ1-1 . TRBV4-1 TGCGCCAGCAGCGACGAGGACAGGGTAGACACTGAAGCTTTCTTT CASSDEDRVDTEAFF
TRBD1 TRBJ1-2 . TRBV30 TGTGCCTGGAGTCGGGACAGTCTATATGGCTACACCTTC CAWSRDSLYGYTF
. TRBJ2-3 . TRBV15 TGTGCCACCAGCAGCAGGGAGGTTAGCACAGATACGCAGTATTTT CATSSREVSTDTQYF
. TRBJ1-6 once TRBV6-2/TRBV6-3 TGTGCCAGCATACGGGAGCTCGGTTCACCCCTCCACTTT CASIRELGSPLHF
TRBD1 TRBJ1-1 . TRBV5-1 TGCGCCAGCAGCTCCCGGGACAGGGTTTCCCACACTGAAGCTTTCTTT CASSSRDRVSHTEAFF
TRBD1 TRBJ1-4 . TRBV6-5 TGTGCCAGCAGTTACTCGGACAGGATTGGGGAAAAACTGTTTTTT CASSYSDRIGEKLFF
. TRBJ1-6 . TRBV14 TGTGCCAGCAGTACCTCCTATAATTCACCCCTCCACTTT CASSTSYNSPLHF
TRBD1 TRBJ1-1 . TRBV2 TGTGCCAGCAGTGGACAGGGAGTTGGCACTGAAGCTTTCTTT CASSGQGVGTEAFF
TRBD1 TRBJ1-6 . TRBV27 TGTGCCAGCAGTCCCATCTCAGGGGGCTATAATTCACCCCTCCACTTT CASSPISGGYNSPLHF
. TRBJ2-7 once TRBV29-1 TGCAGCGTTGGGGTTAACGAGCAGTACTTC CSVGVNEQYF
. TRBJ2-3 . TRBV7-2 TGTGCCAGCAGCTCGCCCCCCTGGAGGGCAGATACGCAGTATTTT CASSSPPWRADTQYF
. TRBJ1-4 . TRBV9 TGTGCCAGCAGCCTTCTTCCAACTAATGAAAAACTGTTTTTT CASSLLPTNEKLFF
TRBD1 TRBJ2-7 . TRBV2 TGTGCCAGCAGAGCCTCCGGGACAGGGTTCTACGAGCAGTACTTC CASRASGTGFYEQYF
. TRBJ1-4 . TRBV19 TGTGCCAGTAGTGTAAGGAGTGAAAAACTGTTTTTT CASSVRSEKLFF
. TRBJ2-5 . TRBV29-1 TGCAGCGCCATCCGAGGGAACCAAGAGACCCAGTACTTC CSAIRGNQETQYF
. TRBJ1-1 . TRBV27 TGTGCCAGCAGTCCCTCTCGGGTAGGCACTGAAGCTTTCTTT CASSPSRVGTEAFF
. TRBJ2-5 once TRBV5-1 TGCGCCAGCCGAAGGCTAGGGGTCGAAGAGACCCAGTACTTC CASRRLGVEETQYF
. TRBJ2-3 . TRBV9 TGTGCCAGCAGCGTAGGGGGGATCGATACGCAGTATTTT CASSVGGIDTQYF
. TRBJ1-4 . TRBV20-1 TGCAGTGCTAGATCCGCGAGTCGGGAAAAACTGTTTTTT CSARSASREKLFF
. TRBJ2-3 . TRBV20-1 TGCAGTGCCCTAGTGGCTAGAGTTGATACGCAGTATTTT CSALVARVDTQYF
. TRBJ1-1 . TRBV5-4 TGTGCCAGCAGCTTGTCCCCGAGCACTGAAGCTTTCTTT CASSLSPSTEAFF
. TRBJ2-3 . TRBV9 TGTGCCAGCAGCGTACAACCTGACGGGGTTCCTAATACGCAGTATTTT CASSVQPDGVPNTQYF
. TRBJ2-5 . TRBV20-1 TGCAGTGTGCCCGGAGTCGAGACCCAGTACTTC CSVPGVETQYF
. TRBJ2-3 . TRBV20-1 TGCAGTGCTAGCTGGGACACTAGCACAGATACGCAGTATTTT CSASWDTSTDTQYF
. TRBJ1-4 . TRBV29-1 TGCAGCGTTGCAGGCGGCCGGAATGAAAAACTGTTTTTT CSVAGGRNEKLFF
. TRBJ1-6 . TRBV13 TGTGCCAGCAGCTTATATAGGGATTCACCCCTCCACTTT CASSLYRDSPLHF
TRBD2 TRBJ2-1 . TRBV7-9 TGTGCCAGCAGCCCGTGGCGGGGGGTAACCCAAAGCTCCTACAATGAGCAGTTCTTC CASSPWRGVTQSSYNEQFF
. TRBJ2-5 few TRBV28 TGTGCCAGCAGAACCGGCCCCGAGACCCAGTACTTC CASRTGPETQYF
TRBD1 TRBJ1-2 . TRBV27 TGTGCCAGCAGTGCCCAGGGGGGGCTTAGCTATGGCTACACCTTC CASSAQGGLSYGYTF
. TRBJ1-2 . TRBV7-9 TGTGCCAGCAGCGTGGTAGTTGATAACTATGGCTACACCTTC CASSVVVDNYGYTF
. TRBJ2-1 few TRBV5-4 TGTGCCAGCAGTTCCGACAGTATCCAATACAATGAGCAGTTCTTC CASSSDSIQYNEQFF
. TRBJ2-5 . TRBV28 TGTGCCAGCAGCATACTAGTTCCGGAGACCCAGTACTTC CASSILVPETQYF
. TRBJ1-2 . TRBV9 TGTGCCAGCAGCGCGGACATTCGCTACGGCTACACCTTC CASSADIRYGYTF
TRBD2 TRBJ2-3 . TRBV30 TGTGCCTGGAGTTACGGACTAGCGGGGGCAGATACGCAGTATTTT CAWSYGLAGADTQYF